The 18 T cell receptor beta chains below all came from one sample that was sequenced in a study of blood T cell repertoires in COVID-19. Here immunoSEQ multiplex PCR was the method, and the copy in TCRdb shows in-frame clones only, minus some. The data hold about 100,000 clones, with less than 90% observed a single time. Sequencing used peripheral blood. Receptor source: a man between 65 and 85 years old with active or convalescent COVID-19.

This chain uses TRBV30 with TRBJ2-2, with D tentatively TRBD2 (6 bases). Per germline, CDR1 GTSNPN and CDR2 SVGIG (reference sequence). This CDR3 comprises 15 residues. V shed 7 bases and J shed 0 bases, with 15 bases lying between them. CDR3 sequence reads: CASKRDFANTGELFF. For the CDR3, the DNA is TGTGCCTCCAAACGGGACTTTGCGAACACCGGGGAGCTGTTTTTT. Full variable domain (outside the CDR3, taken from reference TRBV30 and TRBJ2-2): SQTIHQWPATLVQPVGSPLSLECTVEGTSNPNLYWYRQAAGRGLQLLFYSVGIGQISSEVPQNLSASRPQDRQFILSSKKLLLSDSGFYLCASKRDFANTGELFFGEGSRLTVL.

The rearrangement links TRBV4-3 to TRBJ2-1; the D gene is possibly TRBD1 (6 bases). V gave up 2 bases and J gave up 2 bases, with 10 bases separating them. Germline values: CDR1 LGHNA, CDR2 YSLEER. This CDR3 is 15 amino acids long. In nucleotides, the CDR3 is TGCGCCAGCAGCCAAACCTGGGACACCTACAATGAGCAGTTCTTC. This sequence encodes CASSQTWDTYNEQFF.

The chain employs TRBV9 and TRBJ2-1; D is perhaps TRBD1 (6 bases). Germline CDR1 is SGDLS and CDR2 is YYNGEE. V lost 4 bases to trimming and J lost 3 bases, with 11 bases between them. There are 14 residues in the CDR3. The CDR3: CASSFRTDYNEQFF. As DNA, the CDR3 is TGTGCCAGCAGCTTCCGGACAGACTACAATGAGCAGTTCTTC.

CDR3 in amino acids: CASSQTSFEQYF. The CDR3 bases are TGTGCCAGCAGCCAAACATCGTTTGAGCAGTACTTC. The J gene is TRBJ2-7, the V gene TRBV3-1 (or the pseudogene TRBV3-2); no firm D call. The ends were cut back, 2 bases at V and 7 bases at J, with 9 bases in the middle. Germline V CDR1 and CDR2: LGHDT, YNNKEL (reference sequence). CDR3 length: 12 amino acids.

This clone was counted a single time. This chain connects TRBV28 to TRBJ1-3; D call uncertain. Germline CDR1 and CDR2: MDHEN and SYDVKM. The CDR3 spans 16 residues. Trimming took 2 bases from V and 0 from J, leaving 11 bases between them. Written as DNA, the CDR3 is TGTGCCAGCAGTTTAGTGGGCAAGAGCTCTGGAAACACCATATATTTT. This codes for CASSLVGKSSGNTIYF.

This clone was picked up one time. The V and J genes are TRBV27 and TRBJ2-3; 8 bases are shared with TRBD1. V lost 7 bases to trimming and J lost 8 bases; unmatched junction nucleotides: 20. There are 17 residues in the CDR3. Looked up from germline, CDR1 is MNHEY and CDR2 is SMNVEV (reference sequence). The CDR3 sequence: CASIKRGDRSWVGTQYF. The CDR3 region has the DNA TGTGCCAGCATCAAGAGGGGGGACAGGTCCTGGGTAGGTACGCAGTATTTT.

V usage is TRBV6-1 and J usage is TRBJ2-6, with TRBD1 identical over 8 bases. This CDR3 spans 17 amino acids. After removal of 4 bases from V and 0 bases from J, the junction contained 5 bases not matched to a gene. Per the germline V gene, CDR1 is MNHNS and CDR2 is SASEGT. The DNA for the CDR3 is TGTGCCAGCAGTGCCCAGGGGGCCTTCTCTGGGGCCAACGTCCTGACTTTC. The encoded protein is CASSAQGAFSGANVLTF.

The sample holds one count of this clone. The V call is TRBV5-5, the J call TRBJ2-7; perhaps TRBD1 as D (6 bases). There are 13 residues in the CDR3. From germline, CDR1 is SGHKS and CDR2 YYEKEE (reference sequence). Trimming cost V 4 bases and J 4 bases, with 12 bases left between them. The CDR3 here is CASSRAGAYEQYF. The CDR3 DNA sequence: TGTGCCAGCAGCCGCGCAGGGGCTTACGAGCAGTACTTC.

V gene TRBV29-1 combines with J gene TRBJ2-3; D call uncertain. Deletions cut 6 bases from V and 2 bases from J, with 3 bases between. This CDR3 contains 10 residues. The germline gives CDR1 SQVTM, CDR2 ANQGSEA. The CDR3 protein is CSVYTDTQYF. The CDR3 nucleotides are TGCAGCGTCTACACAGATACGCAGTATTTT.

The chain uses TRBV28 and TRBJ1-2; TRBD1 matches at 7 bases. The V and J ends lost 6 bases and 7 bases, in that order; junction bases with no gene match: 8. This CDR3 is 13 amino acids long. CDR1 and CDR2 (germline): MDHEN, SYDVKM. DNA for the CDR3: TGTGCCAGCAGCTCTACAGGGGTTATTGGCTACACCTTC. Residues: CASSSTGVIGYTF.

The rearrangement uses TRBV6-5 and TRBJ1-2; TRBD1 aligns across 8 bases. V was pared by 2 bases and J by 7 bases, with 12 bases of the junction left unmatched. The CDR3 spans 16 residues. The germline gives CDR1 MNHEY, CDR2 SVGAGI. The CDR3 here is CASSYALTGGFGGYTF. The CDR3 DNA follows: TGTGCCAGCAGTTACGCTCTAACAGGGGGTTTTGGTGGCTACACCTTC.

V usage is TRBV5-1 and J usage is TRBJ2-7, with 10 bases matching TRBD2. From germline, CDR1 is SGHRS and CDR2 YFSETQ. The CDR3 is 13 residues long. The ends lost 5 bases at V and 6 bases at J; junction bases unmatched: 5. As DNA, the CDR3 is TGCGCCAGCAGTTCCAGCGGGGGGGTCGAGCAGTACTTC. It yields the protein CASSSSGGVEQYF.

As DNA, the CDR3 is TGTGCCAGCTCACCACGACGGGGGGCAGATACGCAGTATTTT. It yields the protein CASSPRRGADTQYF. This chain connects TRBV18 to TRBJ2-3, with 7 bases fitting TRBD2. The germline CDR1 and CDR2 sequences are KGHSH and LQKENI. The CDR3 is 14 amino acids. The V and J ends lost 1 base and 4 bases, in that order; junction bases with no gene match: 2.

The J gene is TRBJ2-1, the V gene TRBV4-1, with D maybe TRBD2 (6 bases). The CDR3 covers 17 residues. V was cut by 0 bases and J by 7 bases, with 19 bases left in between. Germline loops: CDR1 MGHRA, CDR2 YSYEKL. The CDR3 DNA reads TGCGCCAGCAGCCAAGATAGCGCCGGACTACCTATAAATGAGCAGTTCTTC. It is translated as CASSQDSAGLPINEQFF.

This chain connects TRBV2 to TRBJ1-6; D may be TRBD1 (6 bases). The ends were cut back, 8 bases at V and 9 bases at J, with 20 bases in the middle. The CDR3 is 15 residues long. Germline-derived CDR1 and CDR2 are SNHLY and FYNNEI. The CDR3 nucleotides read TGTGCCAGCCTCCGGGACAAAATACTGGGTTCACCCCTCCACTTT. The encoded protein is CASLRDKILGSPLHF.

CDR3 bases: TGTGCCAGTAGTTCAGTGGGGTTGGGGAGCACTGAAGCTTTCTTT. Its protein product is CASSSVGLGSTEAFF. The rearrangement joins TRBV19 to TRBJ1-1; D not resolved. The V gene's germline CDR1 is LNHDA and CDR2 SQIVND (reference sequence). V lost 5 bases, J lost 4 bases, and 17 bases lay in between. The CDR3 is made up of 15 amino acids.

The V gene is TRBV25-1, the J gene TRBJ1-6; 7 nucleotides agree with TRBD1. V lost 8 bases to trimming and J lost 12 bases; unmatched junction nucleotides: 7. This CDR3 contains 12 residues. Germline assignment: CDR1 MGHDK and CDR2 SYGVNS. In nucleotides, the CDR3 is TGTGCCAGCGGGGACAGTTCAGGACCCCTCCACTTT. Its protein is CASGDSSGPLHF.

V usage is TRBV7-9 and J usage is TRBJ2-2, with D possibly matching TRBD1 (5 bases). This CDR3 has 14 amino acids. CDR1 and CDR2 from the germline V gene are SEHNR and FQNEAQ (reference sequence). Trimming removed 5 bases from V and 4 bases from J, with 11 bases in between. The CDR3 DNA sequence: TGTGCCAGCAGCAAAGACAGACCCACCGGGGAGCTGTTTTTT. It codes for CASSKDRPTGELFF.